The source of this TCR beta chain is a study of brain metastases from non-small cell lung cancer (dated by TCRdb to between 2018 and 2021). Regarding the complete study: The study profiled the immune microenvironment of paired resected primary tumors and brain metastases taken from patients with non-small-cell lung cancer. Results and caveats for the whole study, not just this receptor: Paired brain metastases and primary tumors largely shared TCR repertoires, although T-cell densities in the metastases were sparse. T-cell clones appeared expanded in approximately 68% of brain metastases relative to the matched primary tumors. T-cell infiltration was lower in brain metastases than in primary tumors (P < 0.001).

Preparation of the library involved the immunoSEQ multiplex PCR assay. Sequencing of the T-cell receptor beta chain repertoire was carried out together with a 770-gene immune expression panel. TCRdb provides this immuneACCESS table in a form limited to in-frame rearrangements. Some clones are lacking; in checked studies, under half of them reflect an unresolved V gene, and why the rest are absent is not known. The sample contains roughly 700 clones, roughly 80% of them found a single time. The ten largest clones add up to 10% of the sample. With regard to this clone: No cognate antigen has been identified for it. Base-call qualities are not available, and no considerably larger clone is one nucleotide away.

The germline V gene (reference sequence) provides CDR1 LGHDT and CDR2 YNNKEL. Counted from cysteine to phenylalanine, this CDR3 has 15 amino acids. The kept DNA is CDR3 alone, 45 bases in frame from the first base. The V and J ends are trimmed by 7 bases and 8 bases, leaving 20 bases between them. The cohort comprised 30 to 45 patients with surgically resected non-small-cell lung cancer who had both primary tumor and brain metastasis specimens. Tumor specimens were archival formalin-fixed, paraffin-embedded tissues. This TCR was sampled from a donor over 35 with non-small cell lung cancer. The rearranged segments are TRBV3-1 (or the pseudogene TRBV3-2) and TRBJ1-4; TRBD1 is possibly the D segment (6 matching bases). The sample taken for sequencing was primary lung tumor tissue. The label giving this sample's cell subset or site can be read as: primary lung tumor paired with brain metastasis. The DNA is TGTGCCAGCATACTCGACACAGGGCTAAAAGAAAAACTGTTTTTT. Its amino acids are CASILDTGLKEKLFF.